The T cell receptor (beta chain) under discussion was sequenced for a study of circulating tumor DNA in untreated peripheral T-cell lymphoma. This tumor tissue came from a pretreatment baseline collection. The CDR3 consists of 13 residues. CDR1 and CDR2 from the germline V gene are GTSNPN and SVGIG (reference sequence). Deletions cut 0 bases from V and 1 base from J, with 6 bases between. Overall study findings and caveats: Tumor-specific clonotypes: identified in 70% to 80% of patients, less than 90% of baseline tissues.

Some clones are missing from TCRdb's copy, which holds only in-frame ones; the method was immunoSEQ multiplex PCR. This table has about 8,900 clones, 70% to 85% appearing once. This clone was seen just once. Its target is not known. V is TRBV30 and J is TRBJ1-1, with D unclear. The sample comprised tumor tissue. This TCR derives from a human donor with peripheral T-cell lymphoma. This chain's CDR3 is CAWSVLENTEAFF. The CDR3 DNA sequence: TGTGCCTGGAGTGTACTTGAGAACACTGAAGCTTTCTTT.